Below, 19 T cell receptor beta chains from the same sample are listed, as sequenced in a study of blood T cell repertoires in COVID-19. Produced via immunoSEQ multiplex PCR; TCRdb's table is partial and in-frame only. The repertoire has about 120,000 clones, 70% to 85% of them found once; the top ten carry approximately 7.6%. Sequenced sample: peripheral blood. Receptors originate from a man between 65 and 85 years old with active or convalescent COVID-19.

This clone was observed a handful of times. The CDR3 reads CASSTGGSYEQYF. CDR3 nucleotides: TGTGCCAGCAGTACAGGGGGTTCCTACGAGCAGTACTTC. The chain links TRBV5-6 to TRBJ2-7; TRBD1 matches 8 bases. CDR1 is SGHDT, CDR2 YYEEEE, per germline. The CDR3 totals 13 residues. J lost 1 base, V lost 5 bases, and 2 bases had no gene match.

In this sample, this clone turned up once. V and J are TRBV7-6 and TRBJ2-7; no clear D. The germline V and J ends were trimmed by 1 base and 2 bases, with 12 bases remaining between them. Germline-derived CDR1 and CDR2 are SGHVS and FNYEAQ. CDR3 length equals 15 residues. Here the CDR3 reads CASSLGPGLTYEQYF. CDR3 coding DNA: TGTGCCAGCAGCTTAGGCCCCGGGTTGACCTACGAGCAGTACTTC.

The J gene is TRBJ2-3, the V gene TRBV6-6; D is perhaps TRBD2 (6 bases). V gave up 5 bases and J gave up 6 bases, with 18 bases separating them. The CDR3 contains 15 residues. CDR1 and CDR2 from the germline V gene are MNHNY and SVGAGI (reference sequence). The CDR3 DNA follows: TGTGCCAGCAGTCACGGGACTTTGGGGAGGGATACGCAGTATTTT. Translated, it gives CASSHGTLGRDTQYF.

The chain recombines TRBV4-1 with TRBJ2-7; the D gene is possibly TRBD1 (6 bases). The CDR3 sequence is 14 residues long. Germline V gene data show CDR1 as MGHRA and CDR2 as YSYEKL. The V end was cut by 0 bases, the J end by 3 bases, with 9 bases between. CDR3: CASSQEGGHYEQYF. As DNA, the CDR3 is TGCGCCAGCAGCCAAGAAGGGGGACACTACGAGCAGTACTTC.

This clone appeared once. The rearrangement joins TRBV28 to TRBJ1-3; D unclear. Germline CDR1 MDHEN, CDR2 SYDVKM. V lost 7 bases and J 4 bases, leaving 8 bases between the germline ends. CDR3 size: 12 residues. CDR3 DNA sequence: TGTGCCAGCACGGGTTCAGGAAACACCATATATTTT. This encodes CASTGSGNTIYF.

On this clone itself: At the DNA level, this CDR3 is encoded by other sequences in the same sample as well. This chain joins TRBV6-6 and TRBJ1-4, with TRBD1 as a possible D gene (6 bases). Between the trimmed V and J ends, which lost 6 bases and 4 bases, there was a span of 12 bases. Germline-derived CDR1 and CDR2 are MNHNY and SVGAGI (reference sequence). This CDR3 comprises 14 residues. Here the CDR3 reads CASRGGQNNEKLFF. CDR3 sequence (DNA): TGTGCCAGCAGGGGGGGGCAGAATAATGAAAAACTGTTTTTT.

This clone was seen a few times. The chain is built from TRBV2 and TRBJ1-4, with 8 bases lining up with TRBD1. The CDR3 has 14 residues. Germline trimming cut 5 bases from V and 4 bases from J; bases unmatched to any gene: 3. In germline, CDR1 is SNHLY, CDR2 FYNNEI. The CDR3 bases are TGTGCCAGCAGTCAGGACAGGGATAATGAAAAACTGTTTTTT. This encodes CASSQDRDNEKLFF.

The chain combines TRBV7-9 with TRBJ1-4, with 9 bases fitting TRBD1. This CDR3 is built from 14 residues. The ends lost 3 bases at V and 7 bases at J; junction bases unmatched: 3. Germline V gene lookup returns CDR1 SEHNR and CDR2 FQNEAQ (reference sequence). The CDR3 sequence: CASSLGQGSEKLFF. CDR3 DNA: TGTGCCAGCAGCTTGGGACAGGGAAGTGAAAAACTGTTTTTT.

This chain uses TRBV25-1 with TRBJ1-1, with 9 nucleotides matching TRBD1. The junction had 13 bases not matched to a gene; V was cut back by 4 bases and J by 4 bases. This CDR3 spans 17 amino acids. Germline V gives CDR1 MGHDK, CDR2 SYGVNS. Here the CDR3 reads CASSALPGQGGLTEAFF. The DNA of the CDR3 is TGTGCCAGCAGTGCCCTTCCGGGACAGGGAGGTCTCACTGAAGCTTTCTTT. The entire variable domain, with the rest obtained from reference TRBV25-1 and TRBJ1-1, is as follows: EADIYQTPRYLVIGTGKKITLECSQTMGHDKMYWYQQDPGMELHLIHYSYGVNSTEKGDLSSESTVSRIRTEHFPLTLESARPSHTSQYLCASSALPGQGGLTEAFFGQGTRLTVV.

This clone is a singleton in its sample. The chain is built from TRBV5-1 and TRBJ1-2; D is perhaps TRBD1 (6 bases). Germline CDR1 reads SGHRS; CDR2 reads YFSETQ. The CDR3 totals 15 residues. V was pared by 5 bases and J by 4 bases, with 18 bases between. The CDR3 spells CASSDGGALGYGYTF. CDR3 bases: TGCGCCAGCAGTGATGGGGGGGCGCTGGGCTATGGCTACACCTTC.

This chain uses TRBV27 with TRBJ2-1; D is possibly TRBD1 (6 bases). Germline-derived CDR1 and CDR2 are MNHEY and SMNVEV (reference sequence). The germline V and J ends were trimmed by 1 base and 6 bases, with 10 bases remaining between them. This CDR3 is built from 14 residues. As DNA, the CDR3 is TGTGCCAGCAGTTTATGGGGCAGGGGCAATGAGCAGTTCTTC. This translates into CASSLWGRGNEQFF.

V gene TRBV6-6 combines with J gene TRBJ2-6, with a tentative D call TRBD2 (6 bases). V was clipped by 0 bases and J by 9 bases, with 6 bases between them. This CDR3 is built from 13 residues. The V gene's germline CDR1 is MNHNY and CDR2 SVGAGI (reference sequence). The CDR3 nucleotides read TGTGCCAGCAGTTACTCGCGGGGCAACGTCCTGACTTTC. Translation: CASSYSRGNVLTF.

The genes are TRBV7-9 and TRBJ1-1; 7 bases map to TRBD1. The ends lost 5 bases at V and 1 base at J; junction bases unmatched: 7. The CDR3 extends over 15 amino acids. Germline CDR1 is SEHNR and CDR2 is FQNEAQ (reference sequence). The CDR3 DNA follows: TGTGCCAGCAGCCCCCAGGGGACAGCGAACACTGAAGCTTTCTTT. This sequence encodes CASSPQGTANTEAFF.

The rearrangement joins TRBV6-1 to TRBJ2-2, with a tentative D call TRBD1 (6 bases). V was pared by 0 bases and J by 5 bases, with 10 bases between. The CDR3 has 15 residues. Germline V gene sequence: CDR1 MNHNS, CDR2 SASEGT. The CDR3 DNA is TGTGCCAGCAGTGAAGCGGGGGCGGGTACCGGGGAGCTGTTTTTT. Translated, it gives CASSEAGAGTGELFF.

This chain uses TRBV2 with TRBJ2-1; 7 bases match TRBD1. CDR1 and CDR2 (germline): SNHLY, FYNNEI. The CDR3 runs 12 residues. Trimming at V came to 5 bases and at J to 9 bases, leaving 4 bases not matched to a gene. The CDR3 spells CASSQTGIEQFF. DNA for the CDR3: TGTGCCAGCAGTCAGACAGGGATTGAGCAGTTCTTC.

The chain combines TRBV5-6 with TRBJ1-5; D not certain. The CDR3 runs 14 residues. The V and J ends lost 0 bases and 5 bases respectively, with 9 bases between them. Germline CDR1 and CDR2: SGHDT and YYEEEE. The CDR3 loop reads CASSLGLVDQPQHF. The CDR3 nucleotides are TGTGCCAGCAGCTTGGGACTCGTCGATCAGCCCCAGCATTTT.

The CDR3 nucleotides read TGTGCCACCAGTGATGGACTTAATAATCAGCCCCAGCATTTT. This gives the protein CATSDGLNNQPQHF. The chain recombines TRBV24-1 with TRBJ1-5; D is ambiguous. Germline CDR1 and CDR2: KGHDR and SFDVKD. V shed 3 bases and J shed 4 bases, with 9 bases lying between them. The CDR3 has 14 amino acids.

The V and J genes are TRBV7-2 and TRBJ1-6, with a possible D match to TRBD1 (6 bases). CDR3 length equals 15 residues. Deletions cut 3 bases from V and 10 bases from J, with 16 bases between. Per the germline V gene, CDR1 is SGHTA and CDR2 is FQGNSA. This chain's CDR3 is CASSFLAGEGSPLHF. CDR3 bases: TGTGCCAGCAGCTTCCTGGCAGGGGAGGGCTCACCCCTCCACTTT. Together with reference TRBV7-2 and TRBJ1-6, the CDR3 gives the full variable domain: GAGVSQSPSNKVTEKGKDVELRCDPISGHTALYWYRQSLGQGLEFLIYFQGNSAPDKSGLPSDRFSAERTGGSVSTLTIQRTQQEDSAVYLCASSFLAGEGSPLHFGNGTRLTVT.

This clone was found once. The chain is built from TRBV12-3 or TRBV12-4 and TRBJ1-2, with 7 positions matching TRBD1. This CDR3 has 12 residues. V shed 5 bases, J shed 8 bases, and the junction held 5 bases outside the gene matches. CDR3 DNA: TGTGCCAGCAGTGCAGGGGGTTGGGGCTACACCTTC. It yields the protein CASSAGGWGYTF.